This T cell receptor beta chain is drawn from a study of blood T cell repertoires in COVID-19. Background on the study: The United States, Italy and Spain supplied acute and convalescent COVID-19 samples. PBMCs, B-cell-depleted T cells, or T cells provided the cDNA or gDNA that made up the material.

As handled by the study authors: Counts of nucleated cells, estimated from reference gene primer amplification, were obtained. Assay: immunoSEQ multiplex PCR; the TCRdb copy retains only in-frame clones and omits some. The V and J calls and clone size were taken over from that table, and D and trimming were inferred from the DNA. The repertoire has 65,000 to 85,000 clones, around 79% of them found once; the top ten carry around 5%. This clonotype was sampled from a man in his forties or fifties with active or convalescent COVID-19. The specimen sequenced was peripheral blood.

CDR3 bases: TGTGCCAGCAGCCGAGCAGGGGGCGGTGAAAAACTGTTTTTT. This gives the protein CASSRAGGGEKLFF. The chain uses TRBV11-2 and TRBJ1-4; TRBD1 matches 8 bases. CDR3 length: 14 residues. Germline V gene sequence: CDR1 SGHAT, CDR2 FQNNGV. V gave up 5 bases and J gave up 7 bases; unmatched junction bases: 6.